This T cell receptor (beta chain) is from a study of human T cells and chemical hapten exposure. This clonotype came up a few times. Trimming shortened V by 7 bases and J by 9 bases, and 16 bases separated the two germline ends. The CDR3 extends over 13 amino acids. The time point: patch test 3, about 24 weeks after DPC sensitization. Sample treatment: therapeutic diphenylcyclopropenone sensitization with weekly scalp DPC. Blood was drawn before each patch test was applied. TCRdb analysed the RACE reads with MiXCR anew, one entry per CDR3 protein. The table records roughly 84,000 distinct CDR3 sequences, roughly 10% of them present only once.

The genes are TRBV23-1 and TRBJ2-1; possible D gene TRBD2, 5 bases. TRBV23-1 is an ORF, with its function uncertain. The TCR comes from a woman aged 45-59 years with alopecia areata. Some clones in this sample may be carry-over from other donors' samples. This specimen consisted of whole blood, obtained in connection with sensitization to the hapten diphenylcyclopropenone (DPC). The CDR3 DNA reads TGCGCCAGCACCGCCCGGGAAGATTCTGAGCAGTTCTTC. This codes for CASTAREDSEQFF.